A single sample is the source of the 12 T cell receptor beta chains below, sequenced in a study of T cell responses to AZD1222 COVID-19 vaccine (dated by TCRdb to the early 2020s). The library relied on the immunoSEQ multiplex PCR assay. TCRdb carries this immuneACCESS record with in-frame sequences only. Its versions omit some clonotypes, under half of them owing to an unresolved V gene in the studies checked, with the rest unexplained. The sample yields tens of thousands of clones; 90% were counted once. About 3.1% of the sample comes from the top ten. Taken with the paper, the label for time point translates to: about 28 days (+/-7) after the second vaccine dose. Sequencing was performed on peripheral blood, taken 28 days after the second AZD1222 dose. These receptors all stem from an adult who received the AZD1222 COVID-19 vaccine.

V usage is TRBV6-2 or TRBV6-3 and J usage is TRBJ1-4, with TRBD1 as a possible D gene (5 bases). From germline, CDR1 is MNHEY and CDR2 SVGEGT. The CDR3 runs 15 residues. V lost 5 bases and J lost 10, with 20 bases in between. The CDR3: CASSRGLWESGKLFF. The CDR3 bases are TGTGCCAGCAGTAGGGGACTTTGGGAATCGGGAAAACTGTTTTTT.

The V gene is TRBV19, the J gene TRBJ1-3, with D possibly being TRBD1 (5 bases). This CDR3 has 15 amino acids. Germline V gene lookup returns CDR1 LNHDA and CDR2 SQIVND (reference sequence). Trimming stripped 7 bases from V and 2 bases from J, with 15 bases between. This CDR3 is CASNTGAGAGNTIYF. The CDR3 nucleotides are TGTGCCAGTAACACCGGGGCGGGGGCTGGAAACACCATATATTTT.

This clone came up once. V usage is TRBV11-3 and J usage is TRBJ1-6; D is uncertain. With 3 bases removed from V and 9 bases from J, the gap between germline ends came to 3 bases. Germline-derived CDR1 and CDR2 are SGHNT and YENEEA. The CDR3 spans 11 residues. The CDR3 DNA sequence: TGTGCCAGCAGCTTGGTTTCACCCCTCCACTTT. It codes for CASSLVSPLHF. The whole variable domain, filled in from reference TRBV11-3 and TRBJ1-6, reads EAGVVQSPRYKIIEKKQPVAFWCNPISGHNTLYWYLQNLGQGPELLIRYENEEAVDDSQLPKDRFSAERLKGVDSTLKIQPAELGDSAVYLCASSLVSPLHFGNGTRLTVT.

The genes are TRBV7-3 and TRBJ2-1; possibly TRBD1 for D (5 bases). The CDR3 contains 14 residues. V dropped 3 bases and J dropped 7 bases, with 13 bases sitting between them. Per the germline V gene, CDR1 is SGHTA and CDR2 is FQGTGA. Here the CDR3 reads CASSLSGAVNEQFF. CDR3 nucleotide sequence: TGTGCCAGCAGCTTGAGTGGGGCGGTAAATGAGCAGTTCTTC. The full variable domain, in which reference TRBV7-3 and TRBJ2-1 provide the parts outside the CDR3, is GAGVSQTPSNKVTEKGKYVELRCDPISGHTALYWYRQSLGQGPEFLIYFQGTGAADDSGLPNDRFFAVRPEGSVSTLKIQRTERGDSAVYLCASSLSGAVNEQFFGPGTRLTVL.

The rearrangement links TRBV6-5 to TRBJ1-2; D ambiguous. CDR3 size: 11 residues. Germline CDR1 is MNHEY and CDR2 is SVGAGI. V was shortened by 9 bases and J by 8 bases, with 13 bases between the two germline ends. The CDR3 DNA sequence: TGTGCCAGTCAGACCTTAGCCGGCTACACCTTC. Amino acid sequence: CASQTLAGYTF.

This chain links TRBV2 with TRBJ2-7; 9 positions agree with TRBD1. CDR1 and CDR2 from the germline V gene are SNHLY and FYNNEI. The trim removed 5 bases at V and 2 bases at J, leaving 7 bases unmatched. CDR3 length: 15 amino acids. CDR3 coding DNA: TGTGCCAGCAGTCCCCGGACAGGGGAAGCCTACGAGCAGTACTTC. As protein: CASSPRTGEAYEQYF. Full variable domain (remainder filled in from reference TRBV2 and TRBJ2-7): EPEVTQTPSHQVTQMGQEVILRCVPISNHLYFYWYRQILGQKVEFLVSFYNNEISEKSEIFDDQFSVERPDGSNFTLKIRSTKLEDSAMYFCASSPRTGEAYEQYFGPGTRLTVT.

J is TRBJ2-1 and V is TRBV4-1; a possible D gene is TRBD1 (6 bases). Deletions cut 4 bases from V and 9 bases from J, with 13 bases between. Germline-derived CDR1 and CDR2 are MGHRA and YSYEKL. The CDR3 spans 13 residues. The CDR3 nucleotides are TGCGCCAGCAGCCGAGACAGGTCGGCTGAGCAGTTCTTC. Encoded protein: CASSRDRSAEQFF.

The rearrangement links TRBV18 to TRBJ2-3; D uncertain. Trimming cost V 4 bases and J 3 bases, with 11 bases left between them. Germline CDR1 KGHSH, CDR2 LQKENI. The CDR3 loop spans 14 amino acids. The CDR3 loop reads CASSLGWETDTQYF. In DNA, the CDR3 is TGTGCCAGCTCACTCGGGTGGGAAACAGATACGCAGTATTTT. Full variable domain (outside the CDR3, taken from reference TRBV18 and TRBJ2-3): NAGVMQNPRHLVRRRGQEARLRCSPMKGHSHVYWYRQLPEEGLKFMVYLQKENIIDESGMPKERFSAEFPKEGPSILRIQQVVRGDSAAYFCASSLGWETDTQYFGPGTRLTVL.

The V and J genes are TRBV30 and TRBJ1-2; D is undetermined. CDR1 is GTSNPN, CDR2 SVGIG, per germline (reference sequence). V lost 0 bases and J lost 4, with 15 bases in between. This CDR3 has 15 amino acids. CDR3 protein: CAWSVVLGSGYGYTF. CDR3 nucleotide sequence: TGTGCCTGGAGTGTAGTCTTGGGGTCGGGCTATGGCTACACCTTC.

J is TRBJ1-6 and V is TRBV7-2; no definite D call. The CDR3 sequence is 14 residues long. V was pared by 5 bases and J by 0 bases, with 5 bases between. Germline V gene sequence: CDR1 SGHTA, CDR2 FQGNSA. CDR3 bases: TGTGCCAGCAGCCCGAGCTCCTATAATTCACCCCTCCACTTT. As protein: CASSPSSYNSPLHF. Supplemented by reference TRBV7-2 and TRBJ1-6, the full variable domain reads GAGVSQSPSNKVTEKGKDVELRCDPISGHTALYWYRQSLGQGLEFLIYFQGNSAPDKSGLPSDRFSAERTGGSVSTLTIQRTQQEDSAVYLCASSPSSYNSPLHFGNGTRLTVT.

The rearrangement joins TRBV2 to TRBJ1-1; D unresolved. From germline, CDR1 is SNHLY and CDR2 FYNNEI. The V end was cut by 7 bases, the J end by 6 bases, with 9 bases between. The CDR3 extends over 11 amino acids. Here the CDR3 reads CASNEGPEAFF. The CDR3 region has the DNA TGTGCCAGCAACGAAGGTCCTGAAGCTTTCTTT.

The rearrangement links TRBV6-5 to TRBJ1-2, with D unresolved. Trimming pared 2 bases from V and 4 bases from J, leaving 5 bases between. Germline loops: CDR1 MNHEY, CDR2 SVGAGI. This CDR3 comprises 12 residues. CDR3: CASSYTGYGYTF. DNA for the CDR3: TGTGCCAGCAGTTACACCGGCTATGGCTACACCTTC.